The sample holds many counts of the clone carrying this T cell receptor beta chain. Its antigen remains unidentified. The read gets to within 3 residues of the CDR3 end, and the germline J gene fills in the rest. Sequencing input was equivalent genomic DNA from CVID and controls. Assay: immunoSEQ multiplex PCR; the TCRdb copy retains only in-frame clones and omits some. The sample shows about 26,000 clones, none of them appearing just once. CVID subjects were neither ill nor on immunomodulatory or immunosuppressive medication at sampling. The germline V and J ends were trimmed by 4 bases and 1 base, with 13 bases remaining between them. The length of the CDR3 is 15 residues. Germline values: CDR1 SGHNT, CDR2 YYREEE (reference sequence). These data are taken from a study of T cell clonality in common variable immunodeficiency. Study results and limitations: In common variable immunodeficiency, TCR beta chains reportedly carried fewer deletions and N-nucleotide insertions.

The chain uses TRBV5-4 and TRBJ2-3, with D uncertain. Material for sequencing was peripheral blood mononuclear cells. The TCR comes from a human donor with common variable immunodeficiency. CDR3 sequence: CASSNAGGGTDTQYF. The CDR3 bases that were read are TGTGCCAGCAGCAATGCAGGTGGAGGCACAGATACG.